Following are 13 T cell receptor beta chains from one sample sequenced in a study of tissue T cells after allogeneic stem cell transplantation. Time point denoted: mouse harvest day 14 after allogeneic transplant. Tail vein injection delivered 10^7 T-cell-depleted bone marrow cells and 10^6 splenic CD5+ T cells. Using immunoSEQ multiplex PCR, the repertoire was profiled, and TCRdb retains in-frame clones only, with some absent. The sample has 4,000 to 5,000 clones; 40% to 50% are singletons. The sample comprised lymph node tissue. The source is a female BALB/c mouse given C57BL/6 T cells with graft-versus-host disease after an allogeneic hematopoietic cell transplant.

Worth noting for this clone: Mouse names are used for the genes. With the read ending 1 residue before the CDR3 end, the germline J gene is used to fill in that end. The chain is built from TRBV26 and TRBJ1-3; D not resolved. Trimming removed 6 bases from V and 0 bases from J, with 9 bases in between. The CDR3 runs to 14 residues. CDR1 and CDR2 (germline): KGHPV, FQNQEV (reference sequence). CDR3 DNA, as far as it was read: TGTGCCAGCAGACCCGACAATTCTGGAAATACGCTCTAT. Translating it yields CASRPDNSGNTLY. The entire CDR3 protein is CASRPDNSGNTLYF. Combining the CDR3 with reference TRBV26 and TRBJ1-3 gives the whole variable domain NSKVIQTPRYLVKGQGQKAKMRCIPEKGHPVVFWYQQNKNNEFKFLINFQNQEVLQQIDMTEKRFSAECPSNSPCSLEIQSSEAGDSALYLCASRPDNSGNTLYFGEGSRLIVV.

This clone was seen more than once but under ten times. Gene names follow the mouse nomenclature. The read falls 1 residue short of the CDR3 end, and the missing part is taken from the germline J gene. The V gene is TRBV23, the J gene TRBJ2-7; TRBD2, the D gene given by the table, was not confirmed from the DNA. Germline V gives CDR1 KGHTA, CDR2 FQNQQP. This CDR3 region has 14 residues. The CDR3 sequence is CSSSQRDWGYEQYF. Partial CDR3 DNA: TGCTCCAGCAGTCAAAGGGACTGGGGGTATGAACAGTAC.

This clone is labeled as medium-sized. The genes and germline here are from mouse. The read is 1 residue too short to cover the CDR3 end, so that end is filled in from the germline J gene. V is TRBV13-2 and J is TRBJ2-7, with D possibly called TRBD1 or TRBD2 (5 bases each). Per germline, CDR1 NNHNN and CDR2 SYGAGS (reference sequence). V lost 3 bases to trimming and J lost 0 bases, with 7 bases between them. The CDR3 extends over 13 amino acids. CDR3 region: CASGGGSSYEQYF. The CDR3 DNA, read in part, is TGTGCCAGCGGTGGGGGCAGCTCCTATGAACAGTAC.

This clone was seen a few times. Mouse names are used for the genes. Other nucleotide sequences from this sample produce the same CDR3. This CDR3 is CASSPQANSDYTF. CDR3 DNA (partial): TGTGCCAGCAGTCCTCAGGCAAACTCCGACTACACC. The J gene is TRBJ1-2, the V gene TRBV26, with no clear D. The read finishes 1 residue shy of the CDR3 end, and the germline J gene is used to complete it. CDR3 length: 13 residues. Between the trimmed V and J ends, which lost 4 bases and 0 bases, there was a span of 6 bases. Germline V lookup: CDR1 KGHPV, CDR2 FQNQEV (reference sequence).

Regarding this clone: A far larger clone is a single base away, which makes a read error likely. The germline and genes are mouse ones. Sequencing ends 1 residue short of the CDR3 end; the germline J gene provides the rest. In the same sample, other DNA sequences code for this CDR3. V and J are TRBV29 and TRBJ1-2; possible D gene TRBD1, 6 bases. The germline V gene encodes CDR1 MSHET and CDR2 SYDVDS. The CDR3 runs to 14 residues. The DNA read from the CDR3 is TGTGCCAGCAGTTTGTGGGGGCGGAACTCCGACTACACC. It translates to CASSLWGRNSDYT. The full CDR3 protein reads CASSLWGRNSDYTF.

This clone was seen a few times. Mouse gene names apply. The CDR3 sequence is CASSRGGAREQYF. Partial CDR3 DNA: TGTGCCAGCAGTCGTGGGGGGGCGCGTGAACAGTAC. The rearrangement uses TRBV26 and TRBJ2-7; 9 bases fit TRBD2. The read halts 1 residue ahead of the CDR3 end, with the missing end drawn from the germline J gene. Per germline, CDR1 KGHPV and CDR2 FQNQEV (reference sequence). There are 13 residues in the CDR3. V lost 4 bases and J lost 6; bases outside the gene matches: 4.

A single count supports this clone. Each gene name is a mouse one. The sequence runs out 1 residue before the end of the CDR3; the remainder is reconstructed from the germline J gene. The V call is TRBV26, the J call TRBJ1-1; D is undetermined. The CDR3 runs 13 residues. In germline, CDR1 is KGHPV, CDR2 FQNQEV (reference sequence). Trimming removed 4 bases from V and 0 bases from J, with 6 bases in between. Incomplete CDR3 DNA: TGTGCCAGCAGTCGGCGGGCAAACACAGAAGTCTTC. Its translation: CASSRRANTEVF. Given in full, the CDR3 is CASSRRANTEVFF.

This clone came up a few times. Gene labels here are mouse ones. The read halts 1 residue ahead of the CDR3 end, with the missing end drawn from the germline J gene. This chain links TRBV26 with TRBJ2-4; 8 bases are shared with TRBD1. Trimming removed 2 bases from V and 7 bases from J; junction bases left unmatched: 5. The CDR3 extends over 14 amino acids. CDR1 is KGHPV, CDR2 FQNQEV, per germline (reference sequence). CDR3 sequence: CASSLRDRRDTLYF. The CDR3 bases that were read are TGTGCCAGCAGTCTGAGGGACAGGAGGGACACCTTGTAC.

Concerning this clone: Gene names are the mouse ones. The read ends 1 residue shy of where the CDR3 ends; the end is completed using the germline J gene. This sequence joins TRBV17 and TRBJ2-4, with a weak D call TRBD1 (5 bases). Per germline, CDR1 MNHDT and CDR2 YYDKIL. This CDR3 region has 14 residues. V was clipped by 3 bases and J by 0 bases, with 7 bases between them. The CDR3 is CASSRTASQNTLYF. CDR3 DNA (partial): TGTGCTAGCAGTAGGACAGCTAGTCAAAACACCTTGTAC. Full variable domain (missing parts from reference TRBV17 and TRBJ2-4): DTTVKQNPRYKLARVGKPVNLICSQTMNHDTMYWYQKKPNQAPKLLLFYYDKILNREADTFEKFQSSRPNNSFCSLYIGSAGLEYSAMYLCASSRTASQNTLYFGAGTRLSVL.

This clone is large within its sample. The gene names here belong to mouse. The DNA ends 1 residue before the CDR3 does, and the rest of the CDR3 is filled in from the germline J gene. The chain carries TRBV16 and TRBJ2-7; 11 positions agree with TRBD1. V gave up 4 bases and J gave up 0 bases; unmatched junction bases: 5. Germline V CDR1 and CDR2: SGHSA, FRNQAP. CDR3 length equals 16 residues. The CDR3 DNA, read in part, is TGTGCAAGCAGCTCCTCCGGGACAGGGGGCTCCTATGAACAGTAC. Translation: CASSSSGTGGSYEQY. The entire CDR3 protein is CASSSSGTGGSYEQYF.

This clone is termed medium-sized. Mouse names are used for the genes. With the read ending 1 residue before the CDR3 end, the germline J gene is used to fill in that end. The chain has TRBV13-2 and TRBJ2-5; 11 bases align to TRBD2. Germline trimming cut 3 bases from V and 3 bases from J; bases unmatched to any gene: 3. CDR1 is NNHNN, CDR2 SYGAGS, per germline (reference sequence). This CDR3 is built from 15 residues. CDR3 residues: CASGGRDWGQDTQYF. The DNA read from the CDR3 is TGTGCCAGCGGTGGCCGGGACTGGGGGCAAGACACCCAGTAC.

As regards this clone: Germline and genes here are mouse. The sequenced CDR3 bases are TGTGCAAGCAGCTTAGATACAGGGTATGAACAGTAC. Its protein product is CASSLDTGYEQY. From start to end, the CDR3 is CASSLDTGYEQYF. The chain uses TRBV16 and TRBJ2-7, with a weak D call TRBD1 (6 bases). The read ends 1 residue early relative to the CDR3; the germline J gene fills the gap. V lost 0 bases and J lost 4, with 7 bases in between. CDR3 length equals 13 residues. CDR1 and CDR2 from the germline V gene are SGHSA and FRNQAP.

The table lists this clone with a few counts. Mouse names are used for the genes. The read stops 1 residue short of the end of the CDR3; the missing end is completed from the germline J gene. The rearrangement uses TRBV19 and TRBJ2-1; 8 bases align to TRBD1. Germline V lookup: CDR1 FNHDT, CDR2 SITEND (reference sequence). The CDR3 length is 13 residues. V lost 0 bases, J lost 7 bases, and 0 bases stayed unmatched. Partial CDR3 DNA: TGTGCCAGCAGTATAGGACAGGGGGCTGAGCAGTTC. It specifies CASSIGQGAEQF. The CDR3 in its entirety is CASSIGQGAEQFF.